Below are 32 T cell receptor beta chains sequenced from a single sample in a study of radiation and T cells in renal cell carcinoma. The time point here: baseline pretreatment blood. Described treatment: 15 Gy SBRT to primary tumor, nephrectomy 4 weeks later. Libraries were prepared by immunoSEQ multiplex PCR; TCRdb keeps only in-frame clonotypes and omits some of them. The repertoire consists of approximately 140,000 clones, with about 87% occurring once and the leading ten covering roughly 4%. The sample in question was blood, obtained from a patient whose treatment included radiotherapy and nephrectomy. The receptors derive from a woman aged 70-85 years with renal cell carcinoma.

The genes are TRBV7-9 and TRBJ2-1; 9 bases agree with TRBD2. This CDR3 comprises 16 residues. V shed 4 bases and J 1 base; nucleotides not matched to a gene: 5. The V gene's germline CDR1 is SEHNR and CDR2 FQNEAQ (reference sequence). DNA for the CDR3: TGTGCCAGCAGCTGGGGTAGCGGGGGTTCCTACAATGAGCAGTTCTTC. Its translation is CASSWGSGGSYNEQFF.

The gene calls are TRBV19 and TRBJ1-2; a possible D gene is TRBD1 (5 bases). Trimming pared 8 bases from V and 3 bases from J, leaving 22 bases between. Germline V gives CDR1 LNHDA, CDR2 SQIVND (reference sequence). This CDR3 is 16 amino acids long. As DNA, the CDR3 is TGTGCCAGTCAGGGCGCGGGACGGGCCCCTTACTATGGCTACACCTTC. It specifies CASQGAGRAPYYGYTF.

The table lists this clone with a few counts. This chain links TRBV4-3 with TRBJ1-1, with 8 bases lining up with TRBD1. The CDR3 is 14 residues long. Germline V gives CDR1 LGHNA, CDR2 YSLEER. Trimming took 3 bases from V and 1 from J; bases not matched to a gene: 1. The CDR3 DNA reads as TGCGCCAGCAGCCAGGGACAGGAGAACACTGAAGCTTTCTTT. Translating gives CASSQGQENTEAFF.

V usage is TRBV5-4 and J usage is TRBJ2-5; no clear D gene. The CDR3 totals 12 residues. Germline loops: CDR1 SGHNT, CDR2 YYREEE (reference sequence). V was cut by 4 bases and J by 5 bases, with 9 bases left in between. The CDR3 coding sequence is TGTGCCAGCAGCGTACCAATGGAGACCCAGTACTTC. It is translated as CASSVPMETQYF.

The chain couples TRBV19 to TRBJ1-6; D gene ambiguous. The V gene's germline CDR1 is LNHDA and CDR2 SQIVND (reference sequence). Trimming stripped 6 bases from V and 9 bases from J, with 18 bases between. This CDR3 has 15 amino acids. Written as DNA, the CDR3 is TGTGCCAGTAGAAGACCCGGACCCGTGGGTTCACCCCTCCACTTT. It codes for CASRRPGPVGSPLHF. Full variable domain (missing parts from reference TRBV19 and TRBJ1-6): DGGITQSPKYLFRKEGQNVTLSCEQNLNHDAMYWYRQDPGQGLRLIYYSQIVNDFQKGDIAEGYSVSREKKESFPLTVTSAQKNPTAFYLCASRRPGPVGSPLHFGNGTRLTVT.

This chain joins TRBV7-2 and TRBJ1-5; D is unresolved. Trimming shortened V by 5 bases and J by 4 bases, and 9 bases separated the two germline ends. CDR1 and CDR2 from the germline V gene are SGHTA and FQGNSA. This CDR3 region has 13 residues. CDR3 sequence reads: CASSPMDNQPQHF. For the CDR3, the DNA is TGTGCCAGCAGCCCGATGGATAATCAGCCCCAGCATTTT.

The CDR3 reads CASSLLPGYTEAFF. CDR3 in DNA: TGTGCCAGCAGCTTACTCCCCGGGTACACTGAAGCTTTCTTT. The J gene is TRBJ1-1, the V gene TRBV7-2, with unresolved D. The CDR3 loop spans 14 amino acids. Looked up from germline, CDR1 is SGHTA and CDR2 is FQGNSA. V dropped 2 bases and J dropped 3 bases, with 10 bases sitting between them.

The rearrangement links TRBV4-3 to TRBJ2-7, with 8 bases aligning to TRBD1. This CDR3 comprises 15 residues. V lost 4 bases, J lost 3 bases, and 8 bases stayed unmatched. Looked up from germline, CDR1 is LGHNA and CDR2 is YSLEER. CDR3 loop: CASSRGQGGVYEQYF. For the CDR3, the DNA is TGCGCCAGCAGCCGAGGACAGGGAGGTGTCTACGAGCAGTACTTC.

This rearrangement joins TRBV7-9 to TRBJ2-5; no firm D call. V was pared by 1 base and J by 7 bases, with 13 bases between. The CDR3 is made up of 14 amino acids. Per the germline V gene, CDR1 is SEHNR and CDR2 is FQNEAQ (reference sequence). In DNA form, the CDR3 reads TGTGCCAGCAGCTTAGGGCCGCCTGGTTGGACCCAGTACTTC. Its protein product is CASSLGPPGWTQYF.

The chain uses TRBV7-8 and TRBJ1-6; no clear D. Germline CDR1 is SGHVS and CDR2 is FQNEAQ. The length of the CDR3 is 15 residues. V was trimmed by 0 bases and J by 8 bases, leaving 11 bases between them. In nucleotides, the CDR3 is TGTGCCAGCAGCTTAGCTGGCAGGAATGATTCACCCCTCCACTTT. It yields the protein CASSLAGRNDSPLHF.

CDR3 sequence (DNA): TGTGCCAGCAGTTATATGGAACTCTACGAGCAGTACTTC. Its translation is CASSYMELYEQYF. The V call is TRBV6-6, the J call TRBJ2-7; D ambiguous. Germline CDR1 MNHNY, CDR2 SVGAGI (reference sequence). V dropped 3 bases and J dropped 3 bases, with 9 bases sitting between them. The CDR3 length is 13 residues.

This rearrangement joins TRBV5-4 to TRBJ2-7; TRBD1 is a possible D gene (6 bases). V lost 0 bases and J 3 bases, leaving 7 bases between the germline ends. The CDR3 is 13 amino acids. From germline, CDR1 is SGHNT and CDR2 YYREEE (reference sequence). Here the CDR3 DNA reads TGTGCCAGCAGCTTGGGACAGGACTACGAGCAGTACTTC. Translation gives CASSLGQDYEQYF.

The chain employs TRBV7-8 and TRBJ1-1; D possibly corresponds to TRBD1 (5 bases). Germline V gene data show CDR1 as SGHVS and CDR2 as FQNEAQ. The V end was cut by 0 bases, the J end by 0 bases, with 14 bases between. The CDR3 covers 17 residues. CDR3 protein: CASSLASGGAMNTEAFF. In DNA form, the CDR3 reads TGTGCCAGCAGCTTAGCGAGCGGCGGGGCTATGAACACTGAAGCTTTCTTT.

This clone showed up just a few times. The rearrangement joins TRBV11-2 to TRBJ1-6; no firm D call. CDR1 and CDR2 from the germline V gene are SGHAT and FQNNGV. CDR3 length: 12 residues. V was pared by 5 bases and J by 7 bases, with 6 bases between. This chain's CDR3 is CASSPPNSPLHF. The CDR3 bases are TGTGCCAGCAGCCCCCCCAATTCACCCCTCCACTTT. Drawing the rest from reference TRBV11-2 and TRBJ1-6, the complete variable domain is EAGVAQSPRYKIIEKRQSVAFWCNPISGHATLYWYQQILGQGPKLLIQFQNNGVVDDSQLPKDRFSAERLKGVDSTLKIQPAKLEDSAVYLCASSPPNSPLHFGNGTRLTVT.

V is TRBV6-1 and J is TRBJ2-3; the D is unclear. CDR1 MNHNS and CDR2 SASEGT come from the germline V gene. CDR3 length: 12 residues. V dropped 5 bases and J dropped 3 bases, with 6 bases sitting between them. CDR3 nucleotide sequence: TGTGCCAGCAGTAAGGTTACAGATACGCAGTATTTT. Translating gives CASSKVTDTQYF.

This chain joins TRBV10-3 and TRBJ2-2; 8 bases align to TRBD2. The V gene's germline CDR1 is ENHRY and CDR2 SYGVKD. The length of the CDR3 is 16 residues. V lost 2 bases and J lost 3; bases outside the gene matches: 5. CDR3 DNA: TGTGCCATCAGTGAGGTTCGGGGGGGCGACACCGGGGAGCTGTTTTTT. It codes for CAISEVRGGDTGELFF.

This chain joins TRBV5-4 and TRBJ1-1, with D possibly matching TRBD1 (6 bases). This CDR3 has 15 amino acids. Germline V gives CDR1 SGHNT, CDR2 YYREEE (reference sequence). V was shortened by 1 base and J by 1 base, with 11 bases between the two germline ends. CDR3 nucleotides: TGTGCCAGCAGCTTGAGAGGACAGCCGAACACTGAAGCTTTCTTT. It codes for CASSLRGQPNTEAFF.

This chain uses TRBV7-2 with TRBJ1-2; TRBD1 matches 8 bases. Germline V gene sequence: CDR1 SGHTA, CDR2 FQGNSA. This CDR3 has 13 residues. After removal of 5 bases from V and 8 bases from J, the junction contained 7 bases not matched to a gene. The CDR3 DNA reads as TGTGCCAGCAGCCCCCAGGGGGCTCAGGGCTACACCTTC. Its translation is CASSPQGAQGYTF.

This rearrangement joins TRBV7-2 to TRBJ2-3; maybe TRBD2 (5 bases). CDR3 length: 16 residues. Germline V gene data show CDR1 as SGHTA and CDR2 as FQGNSA. With 1 base removed from V and 1 base from J, the gap between germline ends came to 12 bases. The CDR3 sequence: CASSLGLSYGTDTQYF. The DNA for the CDR3 is TGTGCCAGCAGCTTAGGACTATCGTATGGCACAGATACGCAGTATTTT. The variable domain in full, completed from reference TRBV7-2 and TRBJ2-3, reads GAGVSQSPSNKVTEKGKDVELRCDPISGHTALYWYRQSLGQGLEFLIYFQGNSAPDKSGLPSDRFSAERTGGSVSTLTIQRTQQEDSAVYLCASSLGLSYGTDTQYFGPGTRLTVL.

This clone appeared once. The chain has TRBV28 and TRBJ1-6; TRBD1 agrees at 7 bases. CDR3 length: 18 residues. The ends lost 0 bases at V and 1 base at J; junction bases unmatched: 6. Germline lookup yields CDR1 MDHEN and CDR2 SYDVKM. The CDR3 reads CASSLWRQGGSYNSPLHF. The CDR3 DNA follows: TGTGCCAGCAGTTTATGGCGACAGGGTGGATCCTATAATTCACCCCTCCACTTT.

V is TRBV6-6 and J is TRBJ1-5, with 9 bases aligning to TRBD1. Germline CDR1 MNHNY, CDR2 SVGAGI (reference sequence). The V gene end was trimmed by 4 bases and the J gene end by 10 bases; junction bases not matched to a gene: 14. This CDR3 contains 16 residues. Here the CDR3 reads CASSFTGTGSISPQHF. In DNA, the CDR3 is TGTGCCAGCAGTTTCACCGGGACAGGGTCTATTTCACCCCAGCATTTT.

The chain joins TRBV5-1 to TRBJ1-1; the D is unclear. Trimming pared 5 bases from V and 1 base from J, leaving 9 bases between. Germline CDR1 SGHRS, CDR2 YFSETQ. This CDR3 is 13 amino acids long. Here the CDR3 DNA reads TGCGCCAGCAGGCGGGGAACGAACACTGAAGCTTTCTTT. Translation: CASRRGTNTEAFF.

The genes are TRBV19 and TRBJ1-2; D is unclear. The CDR3 has 12 amino acids. The V and J ends lost 5 bases and 3 bases respectively, with 7 bases between them. The germline gives CDR1 LNHDA, CDR2 SQIVND (reference sequence). CDR3 in amino acids: CASSRRDYGYTF. In nucleotides, the CDR3 is TGTGCCAGTAGTCGACGGGACTATGGCTACACCTTC.

This clone was seen just once. The chain uses TRBV7-8 and TRBJ1-2; the D gene is possibly TRBD1 (5 bases). V shed 1 base and J shed 7 bases, with 10 bases lying between them. In germline, CDR1 is SGHVS, CDR2 FQNEAQ. The CDR3 has 13 residues. The CDR3 reads CASSLGAGSGYTF. The CDR3 DNA sequence: TGTGCCAGCAGCTTAGGGGCAGGGAGTGGCTACACCTTC. The variable domain in full, with the rest retrieved from reference TRBV7-8 and TRBJ1-2, is GAGVSQSPRYKVAKRGQDVALRCDPISGHVSLFWYQQALGQGPEFLTYFQNEAQLDKSGLPSDRFFAERPEGSVSTLKIQRTQQEDSAVYLCASSLGAGSGYTFGSGTRLTVV.

The chain combines TRBV7-9 with TRBJ2-5; D uncertain. Germline assignment: CDR1 SEHNR and CDR2 FQNEAQ (reference sequence). The germline V and J ends were trimmed by 0 bases and 4 bases, with 9 bases remaining between them. The CDR3 is 14 amino acids. CDR3 bases: TGTGCCAGCAGCTTAGCTGGCAGGCGAGAGACCCAGTACTTC. Amino acids: CASSLAGRRETQYF.

This clone occurred a few times. The V and J genes are TRBV2 and TRBJ1-6; no reliable D call. V lost 3 bases, J lost 3 bases, and 6 bases lay in between. Germline V lookup: CDR1 SNHLY, CDR2 FYNNEI. The CDR3 has 14 residues. For the CDR3, the DNA is TGTGCCAGCAGTGAGGAGGGCTATAATTCACCCCTCCACTTT. Its protein product is CASSEEGYNSPLHF.

DNA of the CDR3: TGCGCCAGCAGCTTGGCCGTAGTAGCGGGGGAAGAGACCCAGTACTTC. It codes for CASSLAVVAGEETQYF. The rearrangement links TRBV5-1 to TRBJ2-5; 9 bases are a match to TRBD2. The V gene end was trimmed by 0 bases and the J gene end by 3 bases; junction bases not matched to a gene: 6. The CDR3 length is 16 residues. Per the germline V gene, CDR1 is SGHRS and CDR2 is YFSETQ.

V gene TRBV7-2 combines with J gene TRBJ2-2; 8 bases align to TRBD2. This CDR3 spans 15 amino acids. The trim removed 4 bases at V and 6 bases at J, leaving 7 bases unmatched. Germline V gene data show CDR1 as SGHTA and CDR2 as FQGNSA. For the CDR3, the DNA is TGTGCCAGCAGCTCAGCGGGGGCCTTGGCCGGGGAGCTGTTTTTT. This gives the protein CASSSAGALAGELFF.

This rearrangement joins TRBV27 to TRBJ2-3; D remains unclear. Germline CDR1 is MNHEY and CDR2 is SMNVEV (reference sequence). The CDR3 runs 12 residues. With 8 bases removed from V and 14 bases from J, the gap between germline ends came to 20 bases. CDR3 DNA: TGTGCCAGCCGACCGGGCCAATCGCGTTGGTATTTT. Its protein product is CASRPGQSRWYF.

The V call is TRBV7-9, the J call TRBJ1-5, with D unclear. In germline, CDR1 is SEHNR, CDR2 FQNEAQ (reference sequence). Trimming took 5 bases from V and 4 from J, leaving 12 bases between them. CDR3 size: 14 residues. CDR3 sequence: CASSPDRSNQPQHF. The DNA of the CDR3 is TGTGCCAGCAGCCCGGACCGTAGTAATCAGCCCCAGCATTTT.

This chain uses TRBV6-1 with TRBJ1-2, with 7 bases matching TRBD1. This CDR3 has 14 residues. The V segment lost 5 bases and the J segment 3 bases; nucleotides outside the gene matches: 6. The germline V gene has CDR1 MNHNS and CDR2 SASEGT. CDR3 sequence (DNA): TGTGCCAGCAGTTCCAGGGGGGGTGACTATGGCTACACCTTC. Its translation is CASSSRGGDYGYTF.

The rearrangement joins TRBV11-3 to TRBJ1-4; D ambiguous. The CDR3 totals 14 residues. Germline assignment: CDR1 SGHNT and CDR2 YENEEA. Trimming took off 5 bases at V and 2 bases at J, with 9 bases between the two ends. The DNA of the CDR3 is TGTGCCAGCAGCGGCGGTGGGACTAATGAAAAACTGTTTTTT. It is translated as CASSGGGTNEKLFF. Filled out from reference TRBV11-3 and TRBJ1-4, the complete variable domain reads EAGVVQSPRYKIIEKKQPVAFWCNPISGHNTLYWYLQNLGQGPELLIRYENEEAVDDSQLPKDRFSAERLKGVDSTLKIQPAELGDSAVYLCASSGGGTNEKLFFGSGTQLSVL.